This T cell receptor beta chain was sequenced for a study of cytomegalovirus exposure and HLA in healthy donors. Background on the study: Approximately 85 million unique TCRs from HLA-typed donors were held in an early data release.

60 Vbeta and 13 Jbeta primers were used in PCR. Only in-frame clones appear in the TCRdb table, and some are missing; sequencing was by immunoSEQ multiplex PCR. The sample has 140,000 to 150,000 clones; around three quarters are singletons. V lost 3 bases and J 4 bases, leaving 13 bases between the germline ends. The germline V gene has CDR1 SGHRS and CDR2 YFSETQ. CDR3 length equals 14 residues. Specimen: PBMCs. The clonotype comes from a middle-aged man in good health and CMV-seropositive. This rearrangement joins TRBV5-1 to TRBJ1-1; a weak D match, TRBD1 (5 bases). The CDR3 loop reads CASSSSRQTTEAFF. The CDR3 bases are TGCGCCAGCAGCTCTTCCCGACAGACCACTGAAGCTTTCTTT.